This T cell receptor beta chain was captured in a study of cytomegalovirus exposure and HLA in healthy donors. In the PCR, 60 Vbeta and 13 Jbeta primers were used. Libraries were prepared by immunoSEQ multiplex PCR; TCRdb keeps only in-frame clonotypes and omits some of them. There are about 99,000 clones in the sample; almost 80% occur only once, and approximately 3.8% lies in the top ten. CDR1 and CDR2 from the germline V gene are SGDLS and YYNGEE. The CDR3 runs 16 residues. The V end lost 0 bases, the J end lost 0 bases, and 13 bases lay between the germline ends. Material for sequencing was PBMCs. The chain employs TRBV9 and TRBJ2-7; perhaps TRBD2 as D (6 bases). This clonotype originated in a man over 45 in good health and CMV-seropositive. The CDR3 loop reads CASSVVPGDASYEQYF. CDR3 bases: TGTGCCAGCAGCGTAGTTCCGGGAGACGCCTCCTACGAGCAGTACTTC.